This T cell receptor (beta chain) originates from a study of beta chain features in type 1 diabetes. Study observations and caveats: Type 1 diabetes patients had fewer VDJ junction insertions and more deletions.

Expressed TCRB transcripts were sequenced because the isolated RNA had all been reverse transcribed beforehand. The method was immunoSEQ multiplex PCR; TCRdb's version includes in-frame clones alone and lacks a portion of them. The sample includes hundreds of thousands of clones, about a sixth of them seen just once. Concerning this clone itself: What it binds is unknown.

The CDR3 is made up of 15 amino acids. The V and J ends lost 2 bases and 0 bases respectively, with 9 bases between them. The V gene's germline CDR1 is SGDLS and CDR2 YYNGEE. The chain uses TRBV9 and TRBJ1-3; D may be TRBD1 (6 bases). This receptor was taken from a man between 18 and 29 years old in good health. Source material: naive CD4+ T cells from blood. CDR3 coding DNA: TGTGCCAGCAGCGTCGGACAGTACTCTGGAAACACCATATATTTT. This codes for CASSVGQYSGNTIYF.